Listed here is a single TCR beta chain. Which antigen it targets is not known. One base away there is no much larger clone; base qualities are not given. The immunoSEQ platform was used to carry out deep TCRbeta sequencing. The paper's data handling went like this. Only productive rearrangements were exported from the immunoSEQ Analyzer for downstream analysis. T cell phenotypes were assigned to bulk TCRbeta clonotypes by matching the clonotypes to single-cell RNA+TCR-seq clones that had the same TCRbeta sequence. Tumor enrichment of a clone was calculated by dividing the clone's tumor frequency by the clone's PBMC frequency, both taken from bulk TCR sequencing. GLIPH was used to group TCRs into specificity groups, clusters of distinct TCRs likely recognizing common antigens via shared CDR3 motifs. TCRdb provides this immuneACCESS table in a form limited to in-frame rearrangements. Some clones are lacking; in checked studies, under half of them reflect an unresolved V gene, and why the rest are absent is not known. V and J calls and clone size come straight from that table; D and trimming were deduced from the DNA. This sample lists under 40,000 clones; around 73% were detected once. The ten most abundant clones make up around two fifths of the sample.

The sample's time point, from its label and the paper: after anti-PD-1 therapy. For bulk TCRbeta sequencing, genomic DNA was extracted from tumor biopsies or peripheral blood, and input amounts ranged from about 600 ng to 6,004 ng. Histologically proven advanced or metastatic basal or squamous cell carcinoma was present in all patients, all of whom were poor candidates for surgical resection. Of the approximately eleven patients in the basal cell carcinoma cohort, about 8 underwent bulk tumor TCR sequencing. This sample is part of a study of T cells in tumors after PD-1 blockade (dated by TCRdb to 2018 to 2020). Notes on the research overall: Patients with prior checkpoint blockade, systemic immunosuppressant use, or recent radiotherapy or other anti-cancer therapy within 4 weeks were excluded. Patients were treated with either pembrolizumab 200 mg every 3 weeks or cemiplimab 350 mg every 2 weeks. Ongoing daily vismodegib 150 mg was also given to a subset of patients during anti-PD-1 treatment. On average, peripheral blood samples yielded 33,000 or so unique clonotypes and 110,000 or so TCR templates (range about 24,000-290,000). The study performed paired single-cell RNA and TCR sequencing on site-matched tumors from BCC or SCC patients before and after anti-PD-1 therapy. Bulk TCR sequencing was performed on roughly eleven peripheral blood samples from about five patients to compare blood and tumor clonotypes. RECIST version 1.1 was the standard used to evaluate clinical response.

The CDR1 and CDR2 encoded by the germline V gene are SGHRS and YFSETQ. Reading from cysteine to phenylalanine, the CDR3 counts 11 amino acids. The CDR3 DNA has 33 bases and is translated from base 1. The germline ends are 2 bases apart after V is trimmed by 0 bases and J by 4 bases. Overall study outcomes, separate from this receptor: The source of novel T cell clones was not identified, and lymphoid organs or rare unexpanded clones within the tumor or the tumor periphery could be included among the possible sources. About 41% of tumor TCR clonotypes were detected in blood, and some novel exhausted tumor clones were observed in pre-treatment blood, which was taken as suggesting peripheral recruitment.

This TCR was recovered from a human donor with basal cell carcinoma. The rearrangement combines TRBV5-1 with TRBJ2-7, with the D gene uncertain. The sample here was PBMCs, taken after anti-PD-1 treatment. The CDR3 amino acid sequence is: CASSLGYEQYF. The sequence in DNA is TGCGCCAGCAGCTTGGGATACGAGCAGTACTTC.